These 11 T cell receptor beta chains were sequenced from one sample in a study of cytomegalovirus exposure and HLA in healthy donors. Both 60 Vbeta primers and 13 Jbeta primers went into the PCR. Clones were read by immunoSEQ multiplex PCR, and TCRdb kept only the in-frame ones, dropping some. The profile shows tens of thousands of clones, approximately 55% of them singletons. The sequencing sample was made of PBMCs. Receptors originate from a human donor in good health.

The chain recombines TRBV28 with TRBJ2-2, with 11 bases lining up with TRBD2. The J segment lost 7 bases and the V segment lost 3 bases, leaving 4 bases of the junction unmatched. The germline V gene has CDR1 MDHEN and CDR2 SYDVKM. There are 15 residues in the CDR3. The CDR3 sequence: CASSFSGGVIGELFF. CDR3 sequence (DNA): TGTGCCAGCAGTTTTAGCGGGGGGGTTATCGGGGAGCTGTTTTTT.

This clone has more than one count but fewer than ten. The V and J genes are TRBV4-2 and TRBJ2-3; 11 bases are a match to TRBD1. The CDR3 is 15 amino acids. V lost 4 bases, J lost 2 bases, and 2 bases stayed unmatched. The germline CDR1 and CDR2 sequences are LGHNA and YNFKEQ. CDR3 sequence: CASSPGQGDTDTQYF. The CDR3 DNA follows: TGTGCCAGCAGCCCGGGACAGGGGGACACAGATACGCAGTATTTT.

The genes are TRBV9 and TRBJ2-2; tentative D call: TRBD1 (6 bases). This CDR3 is built from 16 residues. V was cut by 0 bases and J by 3 bases, with 12 bases left in between. Germline V CDR1 and CDR2: SGDLS, YYNGEE. CDR3 coding DNA: TGTGCCAGCAGCGTAGAGTGGACAGCCCACACCGGGGAGCTGTTTTTT. Residues: CASSVEWTAHTGELFF.

The rearrangement uses TRBV18 and TRBJ1-1, with 7 bases fitting TRBD1. Trimming at V came to 6 bases and at J to 3 bases, leaving 4 bases not matched to a gene. Germline CDR1 reads KGHSH; CDR2 reads LQKENI. This CDR3 has 13 residues. CDR3 region: CASSRGGDTEAFF. CDR3 coding DNA: TGTGCCAGCTCCCGAGGGGGCGACACTGAAGCTTTCTTT. Drawing the rest from reference TRBV18 and TRBJ1-1, the complete variable domain is NAGVMQNPRHLVRRRGQEARLRCSPMKGHSHVYWYRQLPEEGLKFMVYLQKENIIDESGMPKERFSAEFPKEGPSILRIQQVVRGDSAAYFCASSRGGDTEAFFGQGTRLTVV.

This clone was picked up a small number of times. The V gene is TRBV6-1, the J gene TRBJ2-1; 9 positions match TRBD1. Per germline, CDR1 MNHNS and CDR2 SASEGT. V shed 6 bases and J 4 bases; nucleotides not matched to a gene: 4. CDR3 length: 14 amino acids. The CDR3: CASRDGTGYNEQFF. DNA for the CDR3: TGTGCCAGCAGGGACGGGACAGGGTACAATGAGCAGTTCTTC.

This clone was seen a single time. This chain links TRBV6-5 with TRBJ2-7; 10 bases line up with TRBD1. The CDR3 sequence is 12 residues long. Trimming at V came to 8 bases and at J to 6 bases, leaving 4 bases not matched to a gene. Germline V lookup: CDR1 MNHEY, CDR2 SVGAGI. CDR3 DNA sequence: TGTGCCAGCCGACAGGGGGCAGGCGAGCAGTACTTC. Translated: CASRQGAGEQYF.

The V call is TRBV27, the J call TRBJ1-1, with no clear D. The germline V gene has CDR1 MNHEY and CDR2 SMNVEV (reference sequence). The V end lost 4 bases, the J end lost 3 bases, and 12 bases lay between the germline ends. The length of the CDR3 is 14 residues. CDR3 sequence: CASSYLEEHTEAFF. CDR3 coding DNA: TGTGCCAGCAGTTACTTAGAGGAGCACACTGAAGCTTTCTTT.

This clone has more than one count but fewer than ten. The CDR3: CASSLGGALLGANVLTF. The CDR3 nucleotides are TGTGCCAGCAGCTTAGGTGGGGCCCTCTTGGGGGCCAACGTCCTGACTTTC. The V call is TRBV7-2, the J call TRBJ2-6, with D perhaps TRBD1 (5 bases). The V gene's germline CDR1 is SGHTA and CDR2 FQGNSA. The CDR3 loop spans 17 amino acids. Trimming stripped 1 base from V and 4 bases from J, with 14 bases between.

V is TRBV2 and J is TRBJ1-4, with D maybe TRBD1 (5 bases). V lost 6 bases to trimming and J lost 4 bases, with 12 bases between them. The CDR3 extends over 14 amino acids. Germline V gene data show CDR1 as SNHLY and CDR2 as FYNNEI. Written as DNA, the CDR3 is TGTGCCAGCAGAGAACAGGTCTTTAATGAAAAACTGTTTTTT. The encoded protein is CASREQVFNEKLFF.

The chain combines TRBV30 with TRBJ2-2; 13 nucleotides align to TRBD2. Trimming took 0 bases from V and 3 from J; bases not matched to a gene: 10. The CDR3 contains 19 residues. Germline loops: CDR1 GTSNPN, CDR2 SVGIG (reference sequence). DNA of the CDR3: TGTGCCTGGAGTGTTTTCAGGACTAGCGGGAGTGGGTACACCGGGGAGCTGTTTTTT. Translated, it gives CAWSVFRTSGSGYTGELFF.

This clone has more than one count but fewer than ten. V usage is TRBV28 and J usage is TRBJ2-3, with a tentative D call TRBD1 (6 bases). The germline CDR1 and CDR2 sequences are MDHEN and SYDVKM. The CDR3 is 14 amino acids. V shed 6 bases and J shed 4 bases, with 14 bases lying between them. CDR3 sequence reads: CASRIQGFADTQYF. In nucleotides, the CDR3 is TGTGCCAGCAGGATACAGGGATTTGCAGATACGCAGTATTTT.